This T cell receptor (beta chain) was sequenced in a study of human T cells and chemical hapten exposure. As regards this clonotype: Its antigen is not known.

The study, taken as a whole, reports: Donors had alopecia, so their immune response may differ from healthy people's. Expanded TCRs showed more large CDR3 clusters than pre-sensitization or healthy control sets.

The time point denotes: patch test 1, 2 weeks after DPC sensitization. Indicated treatment: therapeutic diphenylcyclopropenone sensitization with weekly scalp DPC. The study's library attached unique molecular identifiers to single cDNA molecules. TCRdb analysed the RACE reads with MiXCR anew, one entry per CDR3 protein. The profile shows 300,000 to 350,000 distinct CDR3 sequences, roughly 6.9% of them singletons. The germline CDR1 and CDR2 sequences are MNHEY and SVGAGI. Trimming took off 2 bases at V and 5 bases at J, with 10 bases between the two ends. The CDR3 totals 13 residues. This receptor was taken from a woman younger than 30 with alopecia areata. Some clones in this sample may be carry-over from other donors' samples. The specimen comprised whole blood, sampled in connection with sensitization to the hapten diphenylcyclopropenone (DPC). The chain employs TRBV6-5 and TRBJ2-7, with D uncertain. The CDR3 protein is CASSYVGFHEQYF. In DNA form, the CDR3 reads TGTGCCAGCAGTTACGTGGGCTTCCACGAGCAGTACTTC.